The rows below give T cell receptor beta chains drawn from one sample of a study of cytotoxic CD8 clonotypes in ibrutinib-treated CLL. The data were produced by immunoSEQ multiplex PCR, yet TCRdb's version contains in-frame clones alone and is incomplete. The data show some 85,000 clones, more than 70% seen once. The specimen was PBMCs, collected after 24 months of ibrutinib treatment. These receptors were obtained from a human donor with chronic lymphocytic leukemia. Both conserved end residues are part of each CDR3. The order of the fields is clone size, D gene, V gene, J gene, CDR3 DNA, CDR3 protein. The D gene is left open where the match is weak. Size is stated for part of the rows, as once, few or many counts, or as a class when the clone is expanded.

-	-	TRBV10-3	TRBJ1-2	TGTGCCATCAGTGAGTCCCCAGGGGTGAACTATGGCTACACCTTC	CAISESPGVNYGYTF
-	TRBD1	TRBV19	TRBJ1-5	TGTGCCAGTAGTATAGGTCCACAGGGGGGCTGGAGCAATCAGCCCCAGCATTTT	CASSIGPQGGWSNQPQHF
-	TRBD1	TRBV9	TRBJ1-2	TGTGCCAGCAGCTCCCGGACAGGGGGAAACAACTATGGCTACACCTTC	CASSSRTGGNNYGYTF
medium-sized	TRBD2	TRBV10-3	TRBJ2-2	TGTGCCATCCAGAGCAGCGGGGGGAACACCGGGGAGCTGTTTTTT	CAIQSSGGNTGELFF
-	TRBD1	TRBV7-6	TRBJ1-2	TGTGCCAGCAGGAAAGGGACAGGGGGCGCCGATGGCTACACCTTC	CASRKGTGGADGYTF
few	-	TRBV7-2	TRBJ2-7	TGTGCCAGCAGCCCACCTGAGGGGGTAGCGGTTCACGAGCAGTACTTC	CASSPPEGVAVHEQYF
-	-	TRBV19	TRBJ2-5	TGTGCCAGTAGTATAACAGGACTAATGTCGGAGACCCAGTACTTC	CASSITGLMSETQYF
few	-	TRBV7-8	TRBJ2-2	TGTGCCAGCAGCCCCACTAGGACCGGGGAGCTGTTTTTT	CASSPTRTGELFF
-	TRBD2	TRBV9	TRBJ2-1	TGTGCCAGCAGCGTAGCTTTTGGGGCTAGCGGGGGCTCCTACAATGAGCAGTTCTTC	CASSVAFGASGGSYNEQFF
-	-	TRBV6-5	TRBJ1-2	TGTGCCAGCAGTTTTTTTCTAGGCTATGGCTACACCTTC	CASSFFLGYGYTF
-	-	TRBV4-2	TRBJ2-7	TGTGCCAGCAGCCAAGGGACAGAAATCACCTACGAGCAGTACTTC	CASSQGTEITYEQYF
-	-	TRBV5-1	TRBJ1-5	TGCGCCAGCAGCTTGGGAACAGGCAATCAGCCCCAGCATTTT	CASSLGTGNQPQHF
-	TRBD1	TRBV5-1	TRBJ2-3	TGCGCCAGCAGCACCTGGAAGCTGACAGGGAGCACAGATACGCAGTATTTT	CASSTWKLTGSTDTQYF
-	-	TRBV9	TRBJ1-6	TGTGCCAGCAGCCCCTCGGGGCAGGAGGGTTCACCCCTCCACTTT	CASSPSGQEGSPLHF